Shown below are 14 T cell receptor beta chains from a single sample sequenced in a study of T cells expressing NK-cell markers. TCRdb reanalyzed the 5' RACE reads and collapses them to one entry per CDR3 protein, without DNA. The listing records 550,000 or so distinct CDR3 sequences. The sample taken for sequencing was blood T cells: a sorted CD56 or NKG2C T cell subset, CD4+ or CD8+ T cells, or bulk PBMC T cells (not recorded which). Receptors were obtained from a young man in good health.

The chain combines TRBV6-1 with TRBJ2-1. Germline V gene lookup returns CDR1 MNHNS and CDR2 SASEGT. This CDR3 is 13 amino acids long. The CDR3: CASSESRNLGQFF.

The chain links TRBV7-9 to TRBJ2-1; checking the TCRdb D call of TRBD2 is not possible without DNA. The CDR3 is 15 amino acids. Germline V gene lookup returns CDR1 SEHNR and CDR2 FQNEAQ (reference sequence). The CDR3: CASSSMGLSYNEQFF.

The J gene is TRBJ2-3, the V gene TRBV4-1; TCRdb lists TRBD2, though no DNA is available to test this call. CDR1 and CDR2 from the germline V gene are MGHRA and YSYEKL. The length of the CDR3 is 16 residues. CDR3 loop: CASSLSAARSTDTQYF.

The CDR3 reads CASSWATSGAYEQYF. V gene TRBV7-9 combines with J gene TRBJ2-7; TCRdb's D call, TRBD2, is unchecked because there is no DNA. The CDR3 has 15 residues. Germline CDR1 is SEHNR and CDR2 is FQNEAQ (reference sequence).

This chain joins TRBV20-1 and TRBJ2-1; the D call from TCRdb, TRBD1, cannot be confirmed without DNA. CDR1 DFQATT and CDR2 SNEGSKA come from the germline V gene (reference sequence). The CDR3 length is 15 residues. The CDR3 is CSARGGRVGYNEQFF.

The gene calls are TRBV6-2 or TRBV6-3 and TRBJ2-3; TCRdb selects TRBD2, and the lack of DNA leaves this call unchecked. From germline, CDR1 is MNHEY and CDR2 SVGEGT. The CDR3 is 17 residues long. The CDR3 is CASSYSKREVSTDTQYF.

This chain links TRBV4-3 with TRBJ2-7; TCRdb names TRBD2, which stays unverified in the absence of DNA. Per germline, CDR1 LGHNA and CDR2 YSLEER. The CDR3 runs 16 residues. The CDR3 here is CASSQLISGGEGEQYF.

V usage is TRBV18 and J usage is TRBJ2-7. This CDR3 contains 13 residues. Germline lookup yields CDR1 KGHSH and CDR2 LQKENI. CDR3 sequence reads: CASSPGTDREQYF.

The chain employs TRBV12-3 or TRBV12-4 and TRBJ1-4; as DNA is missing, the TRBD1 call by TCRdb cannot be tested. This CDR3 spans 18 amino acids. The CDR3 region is CASSGQGRKSGANEKLFF.

CDR3 protein: CASSPGRGVLGNEKLFF. This chain links TRBV12-3 or TRBV12-4 with TRBJ1-4; the TCRdb D gene call, TRBD1, has no DNA to confirm it. This CDR3 contains 17 residues.

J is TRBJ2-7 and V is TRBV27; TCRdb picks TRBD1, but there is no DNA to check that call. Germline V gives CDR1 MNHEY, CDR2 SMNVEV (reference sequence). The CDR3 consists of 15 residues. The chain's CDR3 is CASSLSDRVVSEQYF.

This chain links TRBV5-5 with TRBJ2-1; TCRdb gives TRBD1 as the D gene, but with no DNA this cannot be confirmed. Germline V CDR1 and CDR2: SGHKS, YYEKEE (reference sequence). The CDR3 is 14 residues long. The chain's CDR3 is CASSYYRDYNEQFF. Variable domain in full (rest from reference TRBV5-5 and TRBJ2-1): DAGVTQSPTHLIKTRGQQVTLRCSPISGHKSVSWYQQVLGQGPQFIFQYYEKEERGRGNFPDRFSARQFPNYSSELNVNALLLGDSALYLCASSYYRDYNEQFFGPGTRLTVL.

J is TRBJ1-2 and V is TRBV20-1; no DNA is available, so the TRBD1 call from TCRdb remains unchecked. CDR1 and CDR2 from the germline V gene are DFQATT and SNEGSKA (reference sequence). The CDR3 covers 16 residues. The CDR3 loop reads CSARKEKQGSRDGYTF.

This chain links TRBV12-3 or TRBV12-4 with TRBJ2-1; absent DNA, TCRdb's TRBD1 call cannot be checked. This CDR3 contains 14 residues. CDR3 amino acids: CASLDPDPGNEQFF.